This TCR beta chain originates from a study of type 1 regulatory T cells. Findings and caveats of the study: Compared with non-type 1 regulatory T cells, type 1 regulatory T cells showed a more restricted TCR repertoire.

Germline CDR1 WSHSY, CDR2 SAAADI. J was trimmed by 7 bases and V by 5 bases; bases with no gene match: 10. CDR3 length: 16 amino acids. TCRdb ran MiXCR on the reads and lists one entry per CDR3 protein. Found here are tens of thousands of distinct CDR3 sequences, around 20% of them singletons; the top ten hold 8.3%. Details on this clonotype: Antigen specificity is unknown.

The source material was cultured type 1 regulatory T (Tr1) cells, either the whole culture or a sorted fraction (not recorded which). The chain recombines TRBV10-2 with TRBJ2-3; 12 bases align to TRBD2. The receptor was isolated from a human donor in good health. The CDR3 DNA reads TGCGCCAGCAGTCGGGTGACTAGCGGGAGCTCAAATACGCAGTATTTT. The encoded protein is CASSRVTSGSSNTQYF.